Following are 17 T cell receptor beta chains from one sample sequenced in a study of T cells in localized non-small cell lung cancer (dated by TCRdb to about 2020). The library relied on the immunoSEQ multiplex PCR assay. Sourced from immuneACCESS, this table was stored by TCRdb with only in-frame sequences that have V and J called. A share of the clones is absent; for the studies checked, an unresolved V gene accounts for under half, and the remainder has no known explanation. For this sample there are about 2,300 clones; around a quarter appear just once. Around a sixth of the sample rests with the top ten. Sequences were derived from lung tumor tissue, sampled before any cancer treatment. The receptors shown here come from a woman aged 35 to 70 with stage II lung adenocarcinoma.

Within the sample, this clone is large (0.1 to 1%). This chain connects TRBV11-3 to TRBJ2-4; no clear D gene. There are 14 residues in the CDR3. CDR1 and CDR2 (germline): SGHNT, YENEEA. V lost 0 bases to trimming and J lost 11 bases, with 14 bases between them. The CDR3 is CASSLDTKGLVQYF. The CDR3 nucleotides are TGTGCCAGCAGCTTAGATACGAAGGGATTGGTTCAGTACTTC.

This CDR3 is CASSSGQGSTEAFF. The CDR3 bases are TGTGCCAGCAGCTCCGGACAGGGGAGCACTGAAGCTTTCTTT. The chain couples TRBV7-6 to TRBJ1-1, with 9 bases lining up with TRBD1. V lost 4 bases, J lost 4 bases, and 4 bases stayed unmatched. The CDR3 is 14 amino acids. Looked up from germline, CDR1 is SGHVS and CDR2 is FNYEAQ.

This rearrangement joins TRBV30 to TRBJ1-5; 8 nucleotides agree with TRBD1. The CDR3 runs to 16 residues. Per the germline V gene, CDR1 is GTSNPN and CDR2 is SVGIG (reference sequence). V shed 1 base, J shed 4 bases, and the junction held 9 bases outside the gene matches. CDR3 bases: TGTGCCTGGAGTGAGGGGACAGGCTTGGTTAATCAGCCCCAGCATTTT. This translates into CAWSEGTGLVNQPQHF.

By share, this clone counts as large. This rearrangement joins TRBV6-8 to TRBJ1-1; TRBD1 matches 10 bases. Germline loops: CDR1 MNHGY, CDR2 SAAAGT. The CDR3 is 14 residues long. Trimming removed 9 bases from V and 7 bases from J; junction bases left unmatched: 11. The CDR3 loop is CASKSATGGSEAFF. The CDR3 DNA reads as TGTGCCAGTAAAAGCGCGACAGGGGGCAGTGAAGCTTTCTTT.

This clone has a handful of counts. The chain recombines TRBV6-8 with TRBJ2-3; TRBD2 might be the D (5 bases). Trimming stripped 2 bases from V and 0 bases from J, with 18 bases between. Germline V gene lookup returns CDR1 MNHGY and CDR2 SAAAGT. The CDR3 runs to 18 residues. Here the CDR3 reads CASSYTLSGFTSTDTQYF. CDR3 DNA sequence: TGTGCCAGCAGTTACACCCTTTCGGGGTTTACTAGCACAGATACGCAGTATTTT.

Relative to its sample, this clone is medium-sized. The chain uses TRBV9 and TRBJ2-2; D gene uncertain. The CDR3 runs to 13 residues. Between the trimmed V and J ends, which lost 0 bases and 7 bases, there was a span of 7 bases. Germline loops: CDR1 SGDLS, CDR2 YYNGEE. CDR3 region: CASSVEGNGELFF. CDR3 bases: TGTGCCAGCAGCGTAGAAGGAAACGGGGAGCTGTTTTTT.

This clone counts as medium-sized (0.01 to 0.1%). This rearrangement joins TRBV11-3 to TRBJ2-7, with D possibly TRBD2 on 8 matching bases. This CDR3 has 15 amino acids. V was clipped by 3 bases and J by 7 bases, with 19 bases between them. Germline V CDR1 and CDR2: SGHNT, YENEEA. The CDR3 coding sequence is TGTGCCAGCAGCTTTCGAGGACTAGCAGGGGGGGAGCAGTACTTC. It yields the protein CASSFRGLAGGEQYF. Filled out from reference TRBV11-3 and TRBJ2-7, the complete variable domain reads EAGVVQSPRYKIIEKKQPVAFWCNPISGHNTLYWYLQNLGQGPELLIRYENEEAVDDSQLPKDRFSAERLKGVDSTLKIQPAELGDSAVYLCASSFRGLAGGEQYFGPGTRLTVT.

The chain couples TRBV29-1 to TRBJ1-2; D is unresolved. The ends were cut back, 7 bases at V and 8 bases at J, with 17 bases in the middle. Germline values: CDR1 SQVTM, CDR2 ANQGSEA. The CDR3 is 12 amino acids. DNA for the CDR3: TGCAGCGCCCAAGGCGCCGGGTACGGCTACACCTTC. Its protein is CSAQGAGYGYTF.

CDR3 sequence: CASNGQGTDTQYF. CDR3 nucleotides: TGTGCCAGCAACGGACAGGGAACAGATACGCAGTATTTT. This rearrangement joins TRBV12-5 to TRBJ2-3; 8 bases align to TRBD1. The CDR3 contains 13 residues. Germline-derived CDR1 and CDR2 are LGHNT and FRNRAP.

The chain recombines TRBV5-1 with TRBJ2-3; the D gene is possibly TRBD2 (6 bases). Germline V CDR1 and CDR2: SGHRS, YFSETQ. The germline V and J ends were trimmed by 4 bases and 3 bases, with 12 bases remaining between them. The CDR3 is 14 residues long. The CDR3 region has the DNA TGCGCCAGCAGCCTTTACCGGGAGACAGATACGCAGTATTTT. It codes for CASSLYRETDTQYF. Based on the CDR3 plus reference TRBV5-1 and TRBJ2-3, the full variable domain is KAGVTQTPRYLIKTRGQQVTLSCSPISGHRSVSWYQQTPGQGLQFLFEYFSETQRNKGNFPGRFSGRQFSNSRSEMNVSTLELGDSALYLCASSLYRETDTQYFGPGTRLTVL.

This clone was counted between two and nine times. The V call is TRBV6-8, the J call TRBJ1-5; no clear D. V was pared by 6 bases and J by 0 bases, with 12 bases between. This CDR3 has 15 amino acids. From germline, CDR1 is MNHGY and CDR2 SAAAGT. CDR3 nucleotide sequence: TGTGCCAGCAGCCGCGCTTATGATAGCAATCAGCCCCAGCATTTT. Translating it yields CASSRAYDSNQPQHF.

The J gene is TRBJ1-5, the V gene TRBV19; D uncertain. Per germline, CDR1 LNHDA and CDR2 SQIVND (reference sequence). Trimming pared 5 bases from V and 3 bases from J, leaving 5 bases between. This CDR3 has 12 residues. This CDR3 reads CASSWTNQPQHF. The CDR3 DNA reads as TGTGCCAGTAGTTGGACCAATCAGCCCCAGCATTTT.

This clone is termed medium-sized. The V and J genes are TRBV6-8 and TRBJ2-2; maybe TRBD1 (5 bases). This CDR3 contains 14 residues. V lost 0 bases, J lost 8 bases, and 10 bases lay in between. From germline, CDR1 is MNHGY and CDR2 SAAAGT. CDR3 nucleotide sequence: TGTGCCAGCAGTTACTCTAGACAGATAGGGGAGCTGTTTTTT. The encoded protein is CASSYSRQIGELFF.

This sequence joins TRBV6-8 and TRBJ2-7; D ambiguous. The CDR3 runs to 13 residues. Trimming pared 4 bases from V and 3 bases from J, leaving 10 bases between. Germline V gene data show CDR1 as MNHGY and CDR2 as SAAAGT. In DNA form, the CDR3 reads TGTGCCAGCAGTTCAGTGGACGTCTACGAGCAGTACTTC. Translating gives CASSSVDVYEQYF.

This clone turned up a few times. The chain employs TRBV6-8 and TRBJ1-5; D is unresolved. Trimming cost V 2 bases and J 3 bases, with 5 bases left between them. The CDR3 has 13 amino acids. The germline V gene encodes CDR1 MNHGY and CDR2 SAAAGT. This CDR3 reads CASSYTSNQPQHF. The CDR3, as DNA: TGTGCCAGCAGTTACACGTCCAATCAGCCCCAGCATTTT.

The chain uses TRBV5-1 and TRBJ2-3, with no clear D. V was trimmed by 0 bases and J by 2 bases, leaving 7 bases between them. This CDR3 has 14 residues. CDR1 and CDR2 (germline): SGHRS, YFSETQ. DNA of the CDR3: TGCGCCAGCAGCTTGGGGCAGTACACAGATACGCAGTATTTT. It encodes CASSLGQYTDTQYF.

The rearrangement links TRBV6-8 to TRBJ2-1; 11 bases align to TRBD2. The CDR3 length is 15 residues. The V and J ends lost 10 bases and 8 bases, in that order; junction bases with no gene match: 13. Germline CDR1 and CDR2: MNHGY and SAAAGT. The CDR3 DNA follows: TGTGCCATCAGGGATAGCGGGGGGGACATTTATGAGCAGTTCTTC. Amino acid sequence: CAIRDSGGDIYEQFF.